This TCR beta chain appears in the sequencing data of a study of fetal regulatory T cell absence and autoimmunity (dated by TCRdb to between 2016 and 2019). Context from the whole study: The IPEX patients showed exocrine pancreas autoimmunity in the absence of clinical diabetes. Overall study results and their limits: The oligoclonal enrichment was taken as support for antigen-driven autoimmunity in the pancreas before birth in IPEX syndrome. TRB gene family usage was broadly similar between cord blood and pancreas, resembling published neonatal and adult repertoires. Compared with cord blood, the pancreas TCR compartment showed significant oligoclonal enrichment, and some top clones were enriched more than 80-fold.

The germline V gene provides CDR1 SGHVS and CDR2 FNYEAQ. Germline trimming: 5 bases from V, 6 bases from J; junction bases outside gene matches: 15. The CDR3 sequence holds 17 residues, the cysteine and phenylalanine included. Only CDR3 DNA is held: 51 bases, read in frame from base 1. Repertoire sequencing was done on genomic DNA taken from frozen pancreas tissue. Genomic DNA, roughly 1.8-3 ug, was extracted from umbilical cord blood or frozen pancreas using the DNeasy Blood and Tissue Kit. As regards this clone: Its antigen is not yet known. Per-base quality was not reported, and no clone a single base away is much larger than it.

Amplification and barcoding of TCRbeta CDR3 regions were carried out by two-step multiplex PCR on the immunoSEQ human TCRbeta survey platform. Libraries were sequenced on Illumina instruments, and IgH from the same samples was sequenced in parallel. For the original study's pipeline: To remove PCR and sequencing errors, raw reads were filtered against the IMGT V, D, J definitions and then binned using a nearest-neighbor algorithm. Clones were defined by identical nucleotide sequence; differential abundance between tissues used per-clone Fisher exact tests with pFDR threshold p<0.01. Clones whose frequencies were too low for statistical inference were excluded by a minimum inclusion filter of 10 in either sample. The immunoSEQ Analyzer was used for pairwise clonal comparisons, while IMGT tools were used to assess gene family usage. TCRdb took over this immuneACCESS table, retaining in-frame rearrangements with V and J assigned. Such tables are incomplete; in checked studies, under half of the missing clones stem from an unresolved V gene, and the remainder is unexplained. For V, J and clone size, that table is used; D and trimming come from the DNA. The sample has 95,000 or so clones on record, around 72% of them singletons. The ten largest clones represent 2% of the sample.

The TCR was taken from a male donor with IPEX syndrome. The chain employs TRBV7-6 and TRBJ2-2; 7 nucleotides in the junction match TRBD1. Sequencing used pancreas tissue. The CDR3 protein: CASSLSLTGPNPGELFF. The DNA sequence is TGTGCCAGCAGCCTTTCCTTGACAGGGCCAAACCCCGGGGAGCTGTTTTTT. Extended through the reference TRBV7-6 and TRBJ2-2 proteins, this CDR3 yields the full variable domain: GAGVSQSPRYKVTKRGQDVALRCDPISGHVSLYWYRQALGQGPEFLTYFNYEAQQDKSGLPNDRFSAERPEGSISTLTIQRTEQRDSAMYRCASSLSLTGPNPGELFFGEGSRLTVL.